This T cell receptor beta chain came from a study of cytomegalovirus exposure and HLA in healthy donors. For the study at large: Roughly 80 million unique TCRs from HLA-typed donors made up an early data release.

Study results and caveats: Available immune exposure information covered CMV serostatus only.

Primers included in the PCR were 60 Vbeta and 13 Jbeta primers. Some clones are missing from TCRdb's copy, which holds only in-frame ones; the method was immunoSEQ multiplex PCR. The sample carries 110,000 to 150,000 clones, approximately 73% recorded once. A remark on this clone: Its antigen is unidentified.

V dropped 10 bases and J dropped 0; count of bases not matched to a gene: 4. The germline gives CDR1 ENHRY, CDR2 SYGVKD. The CDR3 runs to 13 residues. The J gene is TRBJ1-1, the V gene TRBV10-3; 8 nucleotides line up with TRBD1. Sample: PBMCs. This clonotype was obtained from a human donor in good health. CDR3 sequence (DNA): TGTGCCACAGGGGGCCTCATGAACACTGAAGCTTTCTTT. This encodes CATGGLMNTEAFF.